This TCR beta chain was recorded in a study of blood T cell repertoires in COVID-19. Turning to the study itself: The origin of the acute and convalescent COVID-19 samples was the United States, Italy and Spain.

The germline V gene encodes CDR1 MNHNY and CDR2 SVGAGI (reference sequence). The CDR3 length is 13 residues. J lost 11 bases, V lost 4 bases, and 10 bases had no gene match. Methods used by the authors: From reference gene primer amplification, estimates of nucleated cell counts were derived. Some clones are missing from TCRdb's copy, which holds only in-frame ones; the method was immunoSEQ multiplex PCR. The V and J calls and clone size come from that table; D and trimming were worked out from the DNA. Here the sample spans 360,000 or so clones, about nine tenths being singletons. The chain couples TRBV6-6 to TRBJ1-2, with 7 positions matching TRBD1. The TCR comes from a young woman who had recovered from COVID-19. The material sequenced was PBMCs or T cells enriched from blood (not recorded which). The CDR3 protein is CASSSGTELRYTF. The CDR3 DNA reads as TGTGCCAGCAGTTCAGGGACAGAGTTGAGGTACACCTTC.